This is a list of T cell receptor beta chains from one sample in a study of blood T cell repertoires in COVID-19. Here immunoSEQ multiplex PCR was the method, and the copy in TCRdb shows in-frame clones only, minus some. Of about 40,000 clones listed, about 90% are singletons. The sample consisted of peripheral blood. These receptors all come from a woman aged 30 to 39 in a cohort sampled during active COVID-19. CDR3s include the opening cysteine and the closing phenylalanine or tryptophan.

J | V | CDR3
TRBJ1-5 | TRBV6-5 | CASSPLGNNQPQHF
TRBJ2-2 | TRBV7-9 | CASSPRTGPRELFF
TRBJ2-3 | TRBV9 | CASSLYGSTDTQYF
TRBJ2-7 | TRBV30 | CAWITRSAYEQYF
TRBJ2-2 | TRBV5-1 | CASSLEGATGELFF
TRBJ1-4 | TRBV21-1 | CASTRKTGNEKLFF
TRBJ2-6 | TRBV19 | CASSIKGVSGANVLTF
TRBJ2-2 | TRBV18 | CASSPLTSGNTGELFF
TRBJ1-2 | TRBV11-1 | CASSLVHNYGYTF
TRBJ1-5 | TRBV24-1 | CATSGPDRGQSNQPQHF
TRBJ2-2 | TRBV3-1/TRBV3-2 | CASGGGKVTGELFF
TRBJ2-7 | TRBV4-1 | CASSQEPPSTSGSYEQYF
TRBJ2-7 | TRBV5-6 | CASSLMLGEGVYEQYF
TRBJ1-3 | TRBV7-9 | CASSLGTGSGGNTIYF
TRBJ1-4 | TRBV30 | CAWSALTGSGEKLFF
TRBJ2-4 | TRBV18 | CASSPVSGRSGAKNIQYF
TRBJ1-2 | TRBV30 | CAWTTQGRYYGYTF
TRBJ2-7 | TRBV6-5 | CASSPGLAGVGEQYF
TRBJ1-3 | TRBV19 | CASSIDSPSGNTIYF
TRBJ1-2 | TRBV5-6 | CASSSTETGLSRWYGYTF
TRBJ1-1 | TRBV13 | CASSLRGGAFF
TRBJ2-7 | TRBV30 | CAWTSVSYEQYF
TRBJ2-4 | TRBV4-3 | CASGYRGAKNIQYF
TRBJ2-7 | TRBV5-6 | CASSLEGGWEQYF